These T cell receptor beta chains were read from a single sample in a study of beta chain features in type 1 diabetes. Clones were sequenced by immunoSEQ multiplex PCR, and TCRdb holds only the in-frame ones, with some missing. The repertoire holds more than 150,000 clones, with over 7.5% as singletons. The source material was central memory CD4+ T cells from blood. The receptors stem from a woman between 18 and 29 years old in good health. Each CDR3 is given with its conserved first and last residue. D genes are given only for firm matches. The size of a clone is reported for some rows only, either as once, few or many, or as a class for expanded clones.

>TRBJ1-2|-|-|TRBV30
TGTGCCTACGACTGGGACTATGGCTACACCTTC
CAYDWDYGYTF
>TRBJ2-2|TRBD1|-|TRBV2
TGTGCCAGCAGACCGGACAGGGGGCGAACCGGGGAGCTGTTTTTT
CASRPDRGRTGELFF
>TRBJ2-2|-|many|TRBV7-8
TGTGCCAGCAGCTCTACCACCCTTCGGGGCACCGGGGAGCTGTTTTTT
CASSSTTLRGTGELFF
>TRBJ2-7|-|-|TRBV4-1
TGCGCCAGCAGCCCCCTCCAGGTAGGCCGCCCTGCCGAGCAGTACTTC
CASSPLQVGRPAEQYF
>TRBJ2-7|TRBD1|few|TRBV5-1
TGCGCCAGCAGCTTGGTGGGACAGGGGCACGAGCAGTACTTC
CASSLVGQGHEQYF
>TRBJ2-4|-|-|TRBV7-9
TGTGCCAGCAGCCCCTCAGGGGTGGGAAACATTCAGTACTTC
CASSPSGVGNIQYF
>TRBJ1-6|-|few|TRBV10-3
TGTGCCGTAAGGAGAACAGGGTCCAATTCACCCCTCCACTTT
CAVRRTGSNSPLHF
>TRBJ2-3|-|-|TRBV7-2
TGTGCCAGCAGCCCCTTCGGAGGCCTCACAGATACGCAGTATTTT
CASSPFGGLTDTQYF
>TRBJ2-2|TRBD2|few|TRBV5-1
TGCGCCAGCAGCGTAGCGGGGGCCTCGAACACCGGGGAGCTGTTTTTT
CASSVAGASNTGELFF
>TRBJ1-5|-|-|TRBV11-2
TGTGCCAGCAGCTTACAAAGCAATCAGCCCCAGCATTTT
CASSLQSNQPQHF
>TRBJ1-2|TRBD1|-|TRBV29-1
TGCAGCTCCTGGGACAGGTATAACTATGGCTACACCTTC
CSSWDRYNYGYTF
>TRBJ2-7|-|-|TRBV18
TGTGCCAGCTCACCACCGAGCCAGGTGGGCGAGCAGTACTTC
CASSPPSQVGEQYF
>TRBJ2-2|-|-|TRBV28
TGTGCCAGCAGTGGACAGCCCCTCCTGAACACCGGGGAGCTGTTTTTT
CASSGQPLLNTGELFF
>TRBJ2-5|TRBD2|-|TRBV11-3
TGTGCCAGCAGCTTAGGGGGGTTTGGAGCGGGAGGCCAACAGACCCAGTACTTC
CASSLGGFGAGGQQTQYF
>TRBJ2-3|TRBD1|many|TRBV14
TGTGCCAGCAGCCCTCAGACAGGGCGCACAGATACGCAGTATTTT
CASSPQTGRTDTQYF
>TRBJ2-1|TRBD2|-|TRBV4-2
TGTGCCAGCAGCCAAGATTGGAACGGGGGGGCCAGGAATGAGCAGTTCTTC
CASSQDWNGGARNEQFF
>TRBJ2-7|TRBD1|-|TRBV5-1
TGCGCCAGCACCCAAACAGGGGGCCACGAGCAGTACTTC
CASTQTGGHEQYF